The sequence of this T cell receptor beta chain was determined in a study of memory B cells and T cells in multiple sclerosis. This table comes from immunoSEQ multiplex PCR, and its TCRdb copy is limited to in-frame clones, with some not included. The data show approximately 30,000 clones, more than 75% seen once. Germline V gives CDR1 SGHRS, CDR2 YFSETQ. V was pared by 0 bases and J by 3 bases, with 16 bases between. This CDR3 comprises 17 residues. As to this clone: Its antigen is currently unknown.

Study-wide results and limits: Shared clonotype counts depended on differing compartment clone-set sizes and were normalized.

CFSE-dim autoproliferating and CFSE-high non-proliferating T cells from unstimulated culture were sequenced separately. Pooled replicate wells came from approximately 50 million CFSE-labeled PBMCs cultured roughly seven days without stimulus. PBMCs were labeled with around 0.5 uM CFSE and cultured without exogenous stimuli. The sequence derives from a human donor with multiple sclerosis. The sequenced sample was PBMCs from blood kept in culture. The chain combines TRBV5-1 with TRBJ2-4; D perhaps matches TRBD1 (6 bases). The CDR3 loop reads CASSLEAGVGDKNIQYF. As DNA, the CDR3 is TGCGCCAGCAGCTTGGAGGCAGGGGTGGGTGACAAAAACATTCAGTACTTC.